This T cell receptor (beta chain) was sequenced during a study of CD8 T cells in Susac syndrome. With V trimmed by 6 bases and J by 4 bases, 8 bases remained unmatched. CDR3 length: 14 residues. CDR1 and CDR2 (germline): SQVTM, ANQGSEA. Random-hexamer reverse transcription was applied to about 0.45 to 1 ug RNA. Across 54 Vbeta and 13 Jbeta, TCR beta CDR3 was amplified with immunoSEQ multiplex PCR. TCRdb re-derived calls from the immunoSEQ multiplex PCR reads in MiXCR, one entry per CDR3 protein. The profile shows 130,000 to 150,000 distinct CDR3 sequences, around 94% of them singletons. This clonotype showed up just once.

Sequenced: CD4+ T cells from PBMCs. The receptor was derived from a human donor in good health. The rearrangement links TRBV29-1 to TRBJ2-3; 9 bases fit TRBD2. DNA of the CDR3: TGCAGCGTATCCCCTGGCGGGAGGGCAGATACGCAGTATTTT. This encodes CSVSPGGRADTQYF.